A single sample gave rise to the 12 T cell receptor beta chains below, sequenced in a study of blood T cell repertoires in COVID-19. Data came from immunoSEQ multiplex PCR; TCRdb stores just in-frame clones and leaves some out. The sample has 200,000 to 300,000 clones; 86% are singletons. Sequencing was carried out using peripheral blood. Receptors were obtained from a man aged 30 to 45 with active or convalescent COVID-19.

J is TRBJ1-1 and V is TRBV19, with 7 bases lining up with TRBD1. V lost 9 bases to trimming and J lost 1 base; unmatched junction nucleotides: 2. This CDR3 is 12 amino acids long. From germline, CDR1 is LNHDA and CDR2 SQIVND (reference sequence). CDR3 coding DNA: TGTGCCAGCGGGACAGAGAACACTGAAGCTTTCTTT. The encoded protein is CASGTENTEAFF.

This rearrangement joins TRBV4-1 to TRBJ2-1, with no clear D. The CDR3 covers 16 residues. Germline loops: CDR1 MGHRA, CDR2 YSYEKL. Between the trimmed V and J ends, which lost 1 base and 3 bases, there was a span of 13 bases. DNA of the CDR3: TGCGCCAGCAGCCAAGTCGGTGACTTCCTCTACAATGAGCAGTTCTTC. Translation gives CASSQVGDFLYNEQFF.

The V gene is TRBV12-3 or TRBV12-4, the J gene TRBJ1-4; tentatively, D is TRBD1 (6 bases). This CDR3 is built from 13 residues. Trimming took 8 bases from V and 4 from J, leaving 11 bases between them. The CDR3, as DNA: TGTGCCAGCCTCCGGGACAATAATGAAAAACTGTTTTTT. It specifies CASLRDNNEKLFF.

The chain combines TRBV7-2 with TRBJ2-7; TRBD1 matches 8 bases. Germline CDR1 is SGHTA and CDR2 is FQGNSA. The V gene end was trimmed by 7 bases and the J gene end by 3 bases; junction bases not matched to a gene: 8. The CDR3 is 14 amino acids. CDR3 coding DNA: TGTGCCAGCAAAAGGGTTGGACAGGGCTACGAGCAGTACTTC. This sequence encodes CASKRVGQGYEQYF.

The chain couples TRBV19 to TRBJ2-5, with 7 bases identical to TRBD2. This CDR3 is built from 15 residues. Germline assignment: CDR1 LNHDA and CDR2 SQIVND (reference sequence). Trimming at V came to 3 bases and at J to 5 bases, leaving 9 bases not matched to a gene. CDR3 coding DNA: TGTGCCAGTAGTATGAGGGGTTGGGGGGGTGAGACCCAGTACTTC. Amino acids: CASSMRGWGGETQYF.

The chain employs TRBV10-3 and TRBJ2-4, with a tentative D call TRBD2 (5 bases). Trimming cost V 0 bases and J 1 base, with 10 bases left between them. This CDR3 is 16 amino acids long. Germline loops: CDR1 ENHRY, CDR2 SYGVKD. CDR3 coding DNA: TGTGCCATCAGTGAGTCAGCGGCTACGGCCAAAAACATTCAGTACTTC. It codes for CAISESAATAKNIQYF.

This chain connects TRBV5-1 to TRBJ2-2; perhaps TRBD1 as D (5 bases). V was pared by 3 bases and J by 0 bases, with 9 bases between. The germline V gene encodes CDR1 SGHRS and CDR2 YFSETQ. The CDR3 covers 15 residues. CDR3 in DNA: TGCGCCAGCAGCTCGGACAACCCGAACACCGGGGAGCTGTTTTTT. Protein sequence: CASSSDNPNTGELFF. The variable domain in full, with the rest retrieved from reference TRBV5-1 and TRBJ2-2, is KAGVTQTPRYLIKTRGQQVTLSCSPISGHRSVSWYQQTPGQGLQFLFEYFSETQRNKGNFPGRFSGRQFSNSRSEMNVSTLELGDSALYLCASSSDNPNTGELFFGEGSRLTVL.

The chain uses TRBV4-1 and TRBJ2-5; tentatively, D is TRBD2 (6 bases). This CDR3 region has 16 residues. CDR1 and CDR2 (germline): MGHRA, YSYEKL. Trimming removed 0 bases at V and 2 bases at J, with 13 bases between. The CDR3 reads CASSQDFGGAQETQYF. CDR3 DNA: TGCGCCAGCAGCCAAGACTTCGGGGGAGCACAAGAGACCCAGTACTTC.

V usage is TRBV9 and J usage is TRBJ2-2; 7 bases agree with TRBD1. V lost 3 bases and J lost 3; bases outside the gene matches: 14. The germline V gene encodes CDR1 SGDLS and CDR2 YYNGEE. The CDR3 extends over 18 amino acids. CDR3 sequence reads: CASSATGSIRLHTGELFF. CDR3 DNA: TGTGCCAGCAGCGCGACAGGGTCCATAAGACTACACACCGGGGAGCTGTTTTTT.

The V gene is TRBV7-3, the J gene TRBJ1-5; the D is unclear. The CDR3 consists of 17 residues. V was shortened by 1 base and J by 4 bases, with 17 bases between the two germline ends. Germline CDR1 reads SGHTA; CDR2 reads FQGTGA. The CDR3 DNA is TGTGCCAGCAGCTTAAAATACCAGAGGGTCCTGAATCAGCCCCAGCATTTT. It translates to CASSLKYQRVLNQPQHF.

V usage is TRBV19 and J usage is TRBJ1-2; 7 nucleotides line up with TRBD1. Germline trimming cut 8 bases from V and 4 bases from J; bases unmatched to any gene: 7. In germline, CDR1 is LNHDA, CDR2 SQIVND (reference sequence). The CDR3 has 13 residues. CDR3 DNA sequence: TGTGCCAGTCGCCCGACAGGGCCCTATGGCTACACCTTC. Its protein is CASRPTGPYGYTF.

V usage is TRBV4-3 and J usage is TRBJ1-2; TRBD1 agrees at 8 bases. CDR1 is LGHNA, CDR2 YSLEER, per germline. The CDR3 length is 14 residues. The junction had 2 bases not matched to a gene; V was cut back by 0 bases and J by 5 bases. For the CDR3, the DNA is TGCGCCAGCAGCCAAGATGGACAGGGTTATGGCTACACCTTC. It codes for CASSQDGQGYGYTF.